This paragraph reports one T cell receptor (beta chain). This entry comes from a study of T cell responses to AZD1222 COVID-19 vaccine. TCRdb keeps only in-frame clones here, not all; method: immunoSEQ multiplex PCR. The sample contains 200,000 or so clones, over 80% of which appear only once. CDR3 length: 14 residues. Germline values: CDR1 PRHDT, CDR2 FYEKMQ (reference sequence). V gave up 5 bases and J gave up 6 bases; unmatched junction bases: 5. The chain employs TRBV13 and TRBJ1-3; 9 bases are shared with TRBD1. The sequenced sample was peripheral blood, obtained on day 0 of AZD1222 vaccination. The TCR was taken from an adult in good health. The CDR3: CASSLRTGVNTIYF. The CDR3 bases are TGTGCCAGCAGCCTACGGACAGGGGTAAACACCATATATTTT.